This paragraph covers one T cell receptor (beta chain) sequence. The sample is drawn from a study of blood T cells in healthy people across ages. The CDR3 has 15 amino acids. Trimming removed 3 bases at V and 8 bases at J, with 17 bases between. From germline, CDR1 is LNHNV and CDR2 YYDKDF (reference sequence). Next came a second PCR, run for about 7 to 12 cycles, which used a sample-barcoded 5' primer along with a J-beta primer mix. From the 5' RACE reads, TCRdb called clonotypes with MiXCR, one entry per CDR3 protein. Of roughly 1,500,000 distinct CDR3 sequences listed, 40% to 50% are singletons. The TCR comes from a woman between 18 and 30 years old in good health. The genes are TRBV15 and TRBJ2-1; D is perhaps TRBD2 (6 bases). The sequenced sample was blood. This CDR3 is CATSSRDSQGDEQFF. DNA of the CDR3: TGTGCCACCAGCAGCCGGGACTCCCAAGGGGATGAGCAGTTCTTC.